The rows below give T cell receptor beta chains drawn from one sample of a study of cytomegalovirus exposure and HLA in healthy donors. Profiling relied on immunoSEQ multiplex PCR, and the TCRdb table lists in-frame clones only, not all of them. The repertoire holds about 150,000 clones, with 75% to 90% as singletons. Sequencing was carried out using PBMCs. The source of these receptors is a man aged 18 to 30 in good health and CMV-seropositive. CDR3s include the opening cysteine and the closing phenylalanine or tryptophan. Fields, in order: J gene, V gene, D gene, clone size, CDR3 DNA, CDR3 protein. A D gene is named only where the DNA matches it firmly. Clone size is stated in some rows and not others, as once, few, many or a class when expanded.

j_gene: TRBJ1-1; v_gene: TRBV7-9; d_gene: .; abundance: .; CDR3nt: TGTGCCAGCAGCCTCGGGATGAACACTGAAGCTTTCTTT; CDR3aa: CASSLGMNTEAFF
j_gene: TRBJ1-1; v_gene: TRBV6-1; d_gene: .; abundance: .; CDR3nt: TGTGCCAGCAGTGAAAAAGGGCGGGCAAACACTGAAGCTTTCTTT; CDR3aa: CASSEKGRANTEAFF
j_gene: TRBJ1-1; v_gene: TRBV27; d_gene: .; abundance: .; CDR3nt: TGTGCCAGCAGTCCCCTCGGGGGAGGCGCGAACACTGAAGCTTTCTTT; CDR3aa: CASSPLGGGANTEAFF
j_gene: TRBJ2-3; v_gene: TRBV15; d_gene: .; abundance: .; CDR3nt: TGTGCCACCAGCATTGGTAGCGGAGCCAAGACAGATACGCAGTATTTT; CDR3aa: CATSIGSGAKTDTQYF
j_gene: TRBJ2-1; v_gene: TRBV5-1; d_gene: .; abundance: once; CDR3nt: TGCGCCAGCAGCTTAGGACAGTACAATGAGCAGTTCTTC; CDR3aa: CASSLGQYNEQFF
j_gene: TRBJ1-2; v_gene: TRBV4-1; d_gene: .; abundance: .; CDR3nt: TGCGCCAGCAGCCAAGGCCAGGGGCGCGGCTATGGCTACACCTTC; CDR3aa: CASSQGQGRGYGYTF
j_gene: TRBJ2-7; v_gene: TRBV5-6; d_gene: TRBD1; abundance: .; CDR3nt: TGTGCCAGCAGTCCGGCTGGACAGGGGGTATGGTACGAGCAGTACTTC; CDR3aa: CASSPAGQGVWYEQYF
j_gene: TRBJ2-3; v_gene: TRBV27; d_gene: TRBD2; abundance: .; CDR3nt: TGTGCCAGCAGTTTGGGGGCTAGCGGGAGGGTCTCAGATACGCAGTATTTT; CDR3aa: CASSLGASGRVSDTQYF
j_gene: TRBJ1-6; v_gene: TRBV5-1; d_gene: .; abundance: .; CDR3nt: TGCGCCAGCACTCCGGTCGGGGATTCGGGGGATTCACCCCTCCACTTT; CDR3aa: CASTPVGDSGDSPLHF
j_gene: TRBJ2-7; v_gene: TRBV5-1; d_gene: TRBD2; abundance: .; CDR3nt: TGCGCCAGCAGCAAAAGACTAGCGGGAGGCCTCTCCTACGAGCAGTACTTC; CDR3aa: CASSKRLAGGLSYEQYF
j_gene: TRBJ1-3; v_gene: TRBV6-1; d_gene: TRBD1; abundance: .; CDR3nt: TGTGCCAGCAGTGAAGGGACAGGGGTGAACACCATATATTTT; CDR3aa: CASSEGTGVNTIYF
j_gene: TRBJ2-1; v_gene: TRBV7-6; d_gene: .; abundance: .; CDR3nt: TGTGCCAGCAGCTTGAGCTTCTCTACCGGGAATGAGCAGTTCTTC; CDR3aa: CASSLSFSTGNEQFF
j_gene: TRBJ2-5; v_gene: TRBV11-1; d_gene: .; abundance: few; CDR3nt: TGTGCCAGCAGCCCACGTCGGACGGAGGCGGTGACCCAGTACTTC; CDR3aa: CASSPRRTEAVTQYF
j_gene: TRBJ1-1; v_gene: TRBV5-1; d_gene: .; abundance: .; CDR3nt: TGCGCCAGCAGCTTGGTCAGGGAAGGCACTGAAGCTTTCTTT; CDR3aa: CASSLVREGTEAFF
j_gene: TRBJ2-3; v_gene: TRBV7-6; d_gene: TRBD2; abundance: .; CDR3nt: TGTGCCAGCAGCCCACGGACTAGCGGGAAGGGTGATACGCAGTATTTT; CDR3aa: CASSPRTSGKGDTQYF
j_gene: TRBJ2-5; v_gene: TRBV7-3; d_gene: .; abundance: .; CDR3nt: TGTGCCAGCAGCTTCCGCGGCTCAAAGGAGGAGACCCAGTACTTC; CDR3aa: CASSFRGSKEETQYF